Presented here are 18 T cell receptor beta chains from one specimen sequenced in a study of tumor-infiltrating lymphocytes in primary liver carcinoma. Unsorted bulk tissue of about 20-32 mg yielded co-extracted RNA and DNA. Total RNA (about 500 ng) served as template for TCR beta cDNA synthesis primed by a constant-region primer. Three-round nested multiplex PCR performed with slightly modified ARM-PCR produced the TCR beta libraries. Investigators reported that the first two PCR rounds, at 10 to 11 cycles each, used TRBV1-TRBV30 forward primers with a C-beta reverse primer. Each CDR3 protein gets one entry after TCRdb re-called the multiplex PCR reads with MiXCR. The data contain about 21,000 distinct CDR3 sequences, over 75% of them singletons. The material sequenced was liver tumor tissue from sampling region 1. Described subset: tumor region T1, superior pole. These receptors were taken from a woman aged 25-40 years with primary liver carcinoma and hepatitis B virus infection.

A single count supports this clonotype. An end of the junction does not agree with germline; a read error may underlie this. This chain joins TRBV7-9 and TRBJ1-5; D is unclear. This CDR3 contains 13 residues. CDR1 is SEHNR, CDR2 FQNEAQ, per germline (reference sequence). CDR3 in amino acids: CASSSTGNQAQHF. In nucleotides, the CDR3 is TGTGCCAGCAGCTCGACGGGGAATCAGGCCCAGCATTTT.

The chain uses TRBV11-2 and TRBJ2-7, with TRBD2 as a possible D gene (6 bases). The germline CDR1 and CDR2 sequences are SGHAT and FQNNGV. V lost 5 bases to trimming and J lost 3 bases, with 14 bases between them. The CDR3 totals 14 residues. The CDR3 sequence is CASSRETFFYEQYF. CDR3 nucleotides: TGTGCCAGCAGCCGGGAGACCTTCTTCTACGAGCAGTACTTC.

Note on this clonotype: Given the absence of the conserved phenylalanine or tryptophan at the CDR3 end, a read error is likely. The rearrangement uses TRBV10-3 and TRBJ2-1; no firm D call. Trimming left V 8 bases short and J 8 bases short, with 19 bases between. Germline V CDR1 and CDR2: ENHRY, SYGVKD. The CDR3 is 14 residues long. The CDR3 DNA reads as TGTGCCATCGGTCCCACGGCGATCCGGGATGAGCAGTTCATC. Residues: CAIGPTAIRDEQFI.

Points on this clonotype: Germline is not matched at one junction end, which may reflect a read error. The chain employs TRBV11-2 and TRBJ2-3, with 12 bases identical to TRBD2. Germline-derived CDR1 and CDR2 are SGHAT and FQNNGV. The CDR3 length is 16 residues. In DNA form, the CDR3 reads TGTGCCAGCAGTTCGGGACTAGCGGGTATTGTTGATATGCAGTATTTC. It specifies CASSSGLAGIVDMQYF.

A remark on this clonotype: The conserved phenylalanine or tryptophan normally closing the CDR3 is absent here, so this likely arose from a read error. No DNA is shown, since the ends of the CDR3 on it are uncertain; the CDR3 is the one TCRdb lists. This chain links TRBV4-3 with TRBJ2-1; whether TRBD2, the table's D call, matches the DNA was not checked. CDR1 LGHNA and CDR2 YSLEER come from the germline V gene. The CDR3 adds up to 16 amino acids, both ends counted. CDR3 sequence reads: CASSQNVAGARDEQLL.

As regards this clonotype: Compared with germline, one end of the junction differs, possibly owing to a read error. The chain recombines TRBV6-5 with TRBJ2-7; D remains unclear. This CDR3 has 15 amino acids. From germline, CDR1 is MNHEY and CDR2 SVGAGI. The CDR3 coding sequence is TGTGCCAGTAGTTACAAGGATGGCAGCTCCTACGAGCAGTACTTC. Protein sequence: CASSYKDGSSYEQYF.

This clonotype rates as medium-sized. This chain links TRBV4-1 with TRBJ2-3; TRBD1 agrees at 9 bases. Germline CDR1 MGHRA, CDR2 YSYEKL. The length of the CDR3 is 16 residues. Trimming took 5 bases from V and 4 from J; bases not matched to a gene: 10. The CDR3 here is CASSAPGQGFSDTQYF. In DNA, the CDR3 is TGCGCCAGCAGCGCGCCGGGACAGGGTTTCTCAGATACGCAGTATTTT.

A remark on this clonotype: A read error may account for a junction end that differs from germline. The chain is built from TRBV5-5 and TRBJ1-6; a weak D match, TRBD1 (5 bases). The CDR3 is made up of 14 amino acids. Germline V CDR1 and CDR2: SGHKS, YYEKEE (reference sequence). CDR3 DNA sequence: TGTGCCAGCAGATTGGACATCAGTAATTCAGCCCTCCACTTT. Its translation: CASRLDISNSALHF.

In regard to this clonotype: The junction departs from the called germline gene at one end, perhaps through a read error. CDR3 region: CSVETGRGVRETQHF. The CDR3 region has the DNA TGTAGCGTTGAAACAGGAAGGGGAGTGAGGGAGACCCAGCACTTC. The chain links TRBV29-1 to TRBJ2-5, with D perhaps assigned TRBD1 or TRBD2 (5 bases each). Germline V gene lookup returns CDR1 SQVTM and CDR2 ANQGSEA. The length of the CDR3 is 15 residues.

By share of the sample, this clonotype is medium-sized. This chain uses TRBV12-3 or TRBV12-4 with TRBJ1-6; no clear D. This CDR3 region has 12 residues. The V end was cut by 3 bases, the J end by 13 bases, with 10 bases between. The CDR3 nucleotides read TGTGCCAGCAGTTTTGGGAGGGCTCCCCTCCACTTT. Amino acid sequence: CASSFGRAPLHF.

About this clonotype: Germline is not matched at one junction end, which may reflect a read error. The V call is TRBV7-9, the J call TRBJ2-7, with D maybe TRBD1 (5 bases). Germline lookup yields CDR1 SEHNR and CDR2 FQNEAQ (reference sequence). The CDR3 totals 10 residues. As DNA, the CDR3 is TGTGCCAGCAGCTTATCAGGGCTGTACTTT. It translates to CASSLSGLYF.

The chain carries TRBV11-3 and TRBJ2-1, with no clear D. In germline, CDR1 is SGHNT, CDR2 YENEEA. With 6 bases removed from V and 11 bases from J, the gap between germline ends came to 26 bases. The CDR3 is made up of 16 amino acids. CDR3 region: CASSSTERGFLDKQFF. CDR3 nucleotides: TGTGCCAGCAGTTCAACGGAACGCGGCTTCTTGGATAAGCAGTTCTTC.

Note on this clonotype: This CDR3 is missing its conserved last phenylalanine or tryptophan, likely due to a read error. The CDR3: CANSFPPPSTDTQYY. CDR3 coding DNA: TGTGCCAACAGTTTTCCCCCACCTAGCACAGATACGCAGTATTAT. This chain connects TRBV12-3 or TRBV12-4 to TRBJ2-3; D is ambiguous. This CDR3 comprises 15 residues.

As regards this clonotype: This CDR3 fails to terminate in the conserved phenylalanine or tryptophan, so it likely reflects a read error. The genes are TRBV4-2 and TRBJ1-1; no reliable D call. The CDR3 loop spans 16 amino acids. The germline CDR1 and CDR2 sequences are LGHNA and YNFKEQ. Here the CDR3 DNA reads TGTGCCAGCAGCCCCGTCGCGGGGAGAGGGAACTCTGAAGCTTTCTTA. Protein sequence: CASSPVAGRGNSEAFL.

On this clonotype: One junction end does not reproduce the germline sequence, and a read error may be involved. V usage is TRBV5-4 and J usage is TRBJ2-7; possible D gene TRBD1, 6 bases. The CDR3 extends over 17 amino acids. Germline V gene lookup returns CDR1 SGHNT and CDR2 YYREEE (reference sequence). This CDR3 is CASSYEGDPIWWGEQYF. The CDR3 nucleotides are TGTGCCAGCAGCTATGAGGGGGACCCCATTTGGTGGGGCGAGCAGTATTTC.

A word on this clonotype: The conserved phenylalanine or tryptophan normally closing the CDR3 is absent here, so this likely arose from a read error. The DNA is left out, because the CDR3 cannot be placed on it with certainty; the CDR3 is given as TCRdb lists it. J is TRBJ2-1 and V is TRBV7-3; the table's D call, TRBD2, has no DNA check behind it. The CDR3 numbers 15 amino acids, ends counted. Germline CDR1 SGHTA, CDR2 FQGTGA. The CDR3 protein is CASSLTSGTNKELFI.

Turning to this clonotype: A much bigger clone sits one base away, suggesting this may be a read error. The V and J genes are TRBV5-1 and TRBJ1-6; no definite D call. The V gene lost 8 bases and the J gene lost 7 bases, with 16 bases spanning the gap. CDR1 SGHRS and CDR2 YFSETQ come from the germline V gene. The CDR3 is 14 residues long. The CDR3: CARRLTEANSPLHF. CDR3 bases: TGCGCCAGGAGATTGACCGAAGCGAATTCACCCCTCCACTTT.

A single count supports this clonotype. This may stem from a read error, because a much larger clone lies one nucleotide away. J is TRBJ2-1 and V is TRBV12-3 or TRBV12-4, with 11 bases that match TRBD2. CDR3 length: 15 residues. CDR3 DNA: TGTGCCAGCACCCCCGGGACTAGCGGCCCCAATGGGCAGTTCTTC. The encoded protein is CASTPGTSGPNGQFF.